The TCR beta chain under discussion was sequenced for a study of beta chain features in type 1 diabetes. Study details: Summed over all samples, the examined sorted cells came to about 110 million.

Over 95% purity was reached by all sorted populations. General observations from the study: The VDJ junctions of type 1 diabetes patients carried fewer insertions and more deletions.

A remark on this clone: Its cognate antigen is unknown.

Germline CDR1 and CDR2: SQVTM and ANQGSEA. This CDR3 is built from 13 residues. Trimming stripped 6 bases from V and 3 bases from J, with 15 bases between. Of the isolated RNA, all was reverse transcribed, and so the sequenced material was expressed TCRB transcripts. Only in-frame clones appear in the TCRdb table, and some are missing; sequencing was by immunoSEQ multiplex PCR. The sample comprises roughly 610,000 clones, 15% of which are singletons, and approximately 0.099% rests with the top ten. The chain has TRBV29-1 and TRBJ2-7; D not certain. This TCR was sampled from a man between 18 and 29 years old in good health. The specimen sequenced was naive CD4+ T cells from blood. Here the CDR3 DNA reads TGCAGCGTCGCAGAAAGTCCCTTCTACGAGCAGTACTTC. Its translation is CSVAESPFYEQYF.